Given below is one T cell receptor (beta chain) in context. Its antigen is still unknown. The junction differs from germline at one of its ends, possibly a read error. Germline DNA was extracted too, while blood RNA derived from unsorted whole blood. Collection of about 3.7 milliliters of peripheral blood took place before surgery. Germline lookup yields CDR1 SGHAT and CDR2 FQNNGV. The CDR3 spans 16 residues. This record comes from a study of tumor-infiltrating lymphocytes in primary liver carcinoma. A primer in the constant region served to generate TCR beta cDNA from 450 to 650 ng of total RNA. Researchers made the TCR beta libraries by running three nested multiplex PCR rounds with slightly modified ARM-PCR. The two initial PCR rounds, about 9 cycles each, used TRBV1-TRBV30 forward and C-beta reverse primers. Via MiXCR, TCRdb re-called the multiplex PCR reads, giving one row per CDR3 protein. Here the sample spans 190,000 or so distinct CDR3 sequences, about two thirds being singletons.

Overall study results and limits: Tumor-adjacent and tumor-blood pairs displayed less overlap than did pairs of tumor regions.

The TCR comes from a woman aged 55-70 years with primary liver carcinoma and hepatitis B virus infection. The chain employs TRBV11-2 and TRBJ2-2; the D gene is possibly TRBD2 (5 bases). The specimen sequenced was peripheral blood. The CDR3 nucleotides read TGTGCCAGCAGCAGTAGTGGGAGTCGTAACACCGGGGAGCCGTTTTTT. Translated: CASSSSGSRNTGEPFF.